This is a list of T cell receptor beta chains from one sample in a study of cytomegalovirus exposure and HLA in healthy donors. TCRdb's copy holds only in-frame clones and misses some; the assay was immunoSEQ multiplex PCR. The repertoire consists of around 190,000 clones, with around 77% occurring once and the leading ten covering less than 3%. The sample taken for sequencing was PBMCs. These receptors were obtained from a woman in her twenties or thirties in good health and CMV-seronegative. Both conserved end residues are part of each CDR3. The D gene is left open where the match is weak. Size values are once, few and many counts, or a class for expanded clones, and some rows have none.

J gene: TRBJ2-2; D gene: TRBD2; clone size: .; V gene: TRBV9; CDR3 DNA: TGTGCCAGCAGCGCCTATAGCGGGAGCCCCTCCGGGGAGCTGTTTTTT; CDR3 protein: CASSAYSGSPSGELFF
J gene: TRBJ1-4; D gene: .; clone size: .; V gene: TRBV19; CDR3 DNA: TGTGCCAGTAGTTCGGCCGGGGTCAATGAAAAACTGTTTTTT; CDR3 protein: CASSSAGVNEKLFF
J gene: TRBJ1-1; D gene: TRBD1; clone size: .; V gene: TRBV9; CDR3 DNA: TGTGCCAGCAGCGTAGTTGGGACAGGGAACACTGAAGCTTTCTTT; CDR3 protein: CASSVVGTGNTEAFF
J gene: TRBJ1-1; D gene: .; clone size: .; V gene: TRBV5-1; CDR3 DNA: TGCGCCAGCAGCTCGAGGGTGAACACTGAAGCTTTCTTT; CDR3 protein: CASSSRVNTEAFF
J gene: TRBJ1-5; D gene: TRBD1; clone size: .; V gene: TRBV7-8; CDR3 DNA: TGTGCCAGCAGCTCCGCGACAGGGGGTCTTGGCAATCAGCCCCAGCATTTT; CDR3 protein: CASSSATGGLGNQPQHF
J gene: TRBJ2-7; D gene: .; clone size: once; V gene: TRBV2; CDR3 DNA: TGTGCCAGCATGCGGACTCCCTACGAGCAGTACTTC; CDR3 protein: CASMRTPYEQYF
J gene: TRBJ2-1; D gene: TRBD2; clone size: .; V gene: TRBV7-6; CDR3 DNA: TGTGCCAGCAGCCTCTCCCCCTCGGGAGGTGAGCAGTTCTTC; CDR3 protein: CASSLSPSGGEQFF
J gene: TRBJ1-1; D gene: .; clone size: .; V gene: TRBV7-3; CDR3 DNA: TGTGCCAGCAGCCTCTACCCGGACACTGAAGCTTTCTTT; CDR3 protein: CASSLYPDTEAFF
J gene: TRBJ1-1; D gene: .; clone size: .; V gene: TRBV30; CDR3 DNA: TGTGCCTGGAGTCCTTCCTCTGAAGCTTTCTTT; CDR3 protein: CAWSPSSEAFF
J gene: TRBJ2-1; D gene: TRBD2; clone size: few; V gene: TRBV5-5; CDR3 DNA: TGTGCCAGCAGCCCGATGACTAGCCCAGCCAATGAGCAGTTCTTC; CDR3 protein: CASSPMTSPANEQFF
J gene: TRBJ1-1; D gene: .; clone size: .; V gene: TRBV7-9; CDR3 DNA: TGTGCCAGCAGCCTCGATGCGTTGAACACTGAAGCTTTCTTT; CDR3 protein: CASSLDALNTEAFF
J gene: TRBJ1-4; D gene: TRBD1; clone size: .; V gene: TRBV19; CDR3 DNA: TGTGCCAGTAGTATGTCAGGGGGCCTCGGGGAAAAACTGTTTTTT; CDR3 protein: CASSMSGGLGEKLFF
J gene: TRBJ1-4; D gene: .; clone size: .; V gene: TRBV5-1; CDR3 DNA: TGCGCCAGCAGCTTAGATCGAGGTAGTGAAAAACTGTTTTTT; CDR3 protein: CASSLDRGSEKLFF
J gene: TRBJ1-1; D gene: .; clone size: few; V gene: TRBV27; CDR3 DNA: TGTGCCAGCAGTTTAGAGGTAGGCACTGAAGCTTTCTTT; CDR3 protein: CASSLEVGTEAFF
J gene: TRBJ1-2; D gene: TRBD1; clone size: .; V gene: TRBV30; CDR3 DNA: TGTGCCGGGTTGGGACAGCCCAACTATGGCTACACCTTC; CDR3 protein: CAGLGQPNYGYTF
J gene: TRBJ2-3; D gene: .; clone size: .; V gene: TRBV7-8; CDR3 DNA: TGTGCCAGCAGCTTAGCGGTTACTAGCACAGATACGCAGTATTTT; CDR3 protein: CASSLAVTSTDTQYF
J gene: TRBJ2-3; D gene: TRBD2; clone size: .; V gene: TRBV5-1; CDR3 DNA: TGCGCCAGCAGCTCCGCGGGGGGCCGCACAGATACGCAGTATTTT; CDR3 protein: CASSSAGGRTDTQYF
J gene: TRBJ2-3; D gene: .; clone size: few; V gene: TRBV28; CDR3 DNA: TGTGCCAGCAGTACCCAGGGGACCCCGCGAGTTGATACGCAGTATTTT; CDR3 protein: CASSTQGTPRVDTQYF
J gene: TRBJ2-1; D gene: TRBD2; clone size: once; V gene: TRBV5-1; CDR3 DNA: TGCGCCAGCAGCTTGGAGTTTACTAGCGGGGGAAATGAGCAGTTCTTC; CDR3 protein: CASSLEFTSGGNEQFF
J gene: TRBJ2-2; D gene: TRBD1; clone size: .; V gene: TRBV6-5; CDR3 DNA: TGTGCCAGCAGGGTGGACAGGTCGAACACCGGGGAGCTGTTTTTT; CDR3 protein: CASRVDRSNTGELFF
J gene: TRBJ2-1; D gene: .; clone size: few; V gene: TRBV7-8; CDR3 DNA: TGTGCCAGCAGCTCCCATGGAGGGCGGGTGAATGAGCAGTTCTTC; CDR3 protein: CASSSHGGRVNEQFF
J gene: TRBJ2-5; D gene: TRBD2; clone size: .; V gene: TRBV5-1; CDR3 DNA: TGCGCCAGCAGCTCGGGACTAGCGGAGACCCAGTACTTC; CDR3 protein: CASSSGLAETQYF
J gene: TRBJ1-1; D gene: TRBD1; clone size: .; V gene: TRBV27; CDR3 DNA: TGTGCCAGCAGTCACCGACAGGGCACTGAAGCTTTCTTT; CDR3 protein: CASSHRQGTEAFF
J gene: TRBJ1-5; D gene: TRBD1; clone size: .; V gene: TRBV4-1; CDR3 DNA: TGCGCCAGCAGCCAAGGGGGGACAGGGAATCAGCCCCAGCATTTT; CDR3 protein: CASSQGGTGNQPQHF